This T cell receptor beta chain was recorded in a study of cytomegalovirus exposure and HLA in healthy donors. The PCR ran on 60 Vbeta and 13 Jbeta primers. Sequencing was performed with immunoSEQ multiplex PCR; in TCRdb, only in-frame clones are kept and a portion is missing. Of some 90,000 clones in the sample, more than 60% were seen once. Findings of the study overall: Earlier analysis yielded a pattern in which most TCR beta V segments were productive about 90% or about 30% of the time. Most subjects' HLA-A and HLA-B alleles were reportedly predicted from TCR beta sequences. Later work associated 17,000 or so TCR beta sequences with HLA alleles at 0.05 false discovery rate. A reported reduction in N-insertions relative to the 666-donor mean was seen in an Asian-associated ancestry cluster in a later analysis.

This clone was recorded a few times. Its antigen remains unidentified. Sequenced sample: PBMCs. The source is a boy between 10 and 17 years old in good health and CMV-seronegative.

CDR3: CASSYAGGQMAFF. The CDR3 DNA is TGTGCCAGCAGTTACGCGGGGGGGCAGATGGCTTTCTTT. V gene TRBV6-5 combines with J gene TRBJ1-1, with D tentatively TRBD1 (6 bases). Germline V gene data show CDR1 as MNHEY and CDR2 as SVGAGI. The CDR3 extends over 13 amino acids. The V end lost 2 bases, the J end lost 11 bases, and 15 bases lay between the germline ends.